These T cell receptor beta chains were read from a single sample in a study of identical twins. Using its own MiXCR run on the 5' RACE reads, TCRdb lists one record per CDR3 protein. This table has 510,000 or so distinct CDR3 sequences, roughly 15% appearing once. The sample was also reused in another study, on yellow fever vaccine responses in identical twins.

The sequenced sample was CD4+ T cells sorted from blood. These TCRs come from a woman between 18 and 29 years old in good health. Both conserved end residues are part of each CDR3. D genes are given only for firm matches. Not every row has a clone size; where given, it reads once, few, many or a size class.

len | j_gene | d_gene | abundance | v_gene | CDR3nt | CDR3aa
16 | TRBJ2-1 | . | . | TRBV2 | TGTGCCGGCAGTGAGCTCCGGGGGTCCACATACAATGAGCAGTTCTTC | CAGSELRGSTYNEQFF
16 | TRBJ1-6 | . | . | TRBV6-5 | TGTGCCAGCAGTTGCACGTCCTACTCCTATAATTCACCCCTCCACTTT | CASSCTSYSYNSPLHF
12 | TRBJ2-3 | . | few | TRBV28 | TGTGCCAGCAGTTCGCAGTTAGATACGCAGTATTTT | CASSSQLDTQYF
15 | TRBJ2-1 | . | . | TRBV29-1 | TGCAGCGTTGAAGATATCCTGGGGGGCTACAATGAGCAGTTCTTC | CSVEDILGGYNEQFF
13 | TRBJ1-1 | . | many | TRBV14 | TGTGCCAGCAGCCAACTAGAGAACACTGAAGCTTTCTTT | CASSQLENTEAFF
14 | TRBJ2-2 | . | . | TRBV4-1 | TGCGCCAGCAGCCACCCCCGAGGATCCGGGGAGCTGTTTTTT | CASSHPRGSGELFF
18 | TRBJ2-3 | TRBD2 | . | TRBV12-3/TRBV12-4 | TGTGCCAGCAGTCTAACCCGGATTCTAGCGGGGGGCACAGATACGCAGTATTTT | CASSLTRILAGGTDTQYF
16 | TRBJ2-5 | TRBD2 | . | TRBV24-1 | TGTGCCACCAGTGATTGGGGACTAGCGGTACAAGAGACCCAGTACTTC | CATSDWGLAVQETQYF
12 | TRBJ1-1 | . | . | TRBV5-5 | TGTGCCAGCACCCTGACGCACTATGAAGCTTTCTTT | CASTLTHYEAFF
16 | TRBJ2-3 | TRBD2 | few | TRBV11-3 | TGTGCCAGCAGCCCCGGTTCTGGACTAGCATCAGATACGCAGTATTTT | CASSPGSGLASDTQYF
18 | TRBJ2-1 | TRBD2 | . | TRBV4-1 | TGCGCCAGCAGCCAAACCCCACTGACTAGCGGGAGTATTGATGAGCAGTTCTTC | CASSQTPLTSGSIDEQFF
10 | TRBJ2-1 | . | few | TRBV21-1 | TGTGCCAGCAGCCCAAAGCGGCAGTTCTTC | CASSPKRQFF
13 | TRBJ2-7 | . | . | TRBV10-3 | TGTGCCATCAGCTCTGGGGAGAAATACGAGCAGTACTTC | CAISSGEKYEQYF
14 | TRBJ2-1 | TRBD2 | . | TRBV3-1 | TGTGCCAGCAGCAAAATAGCGGGGAACAATGAGCAGTTCTTC | CASSKIAGNNEQFF
17 | TRBJ2-1 | TRBD1 | few | TRBV5-1 | TGCGCCAGCAGCAAGGCCGGGACAGGGAGTTTCTACAATGAGCAGTTCTTC | CASSKAGTGSFYNEQFF
11 | TRBJ1-3 | . | . | TRBV28 | TGTGCCAGCAGTTTCAGGGACACCATATATTTT | CASSFRDTIYF
13 | TRBJ2-3 | . | once | TRBV6-4 | TGTGCCAGCAGTGAAGTTTTGGGGGATACGCAGTATTTT | CASSEVLGDTQYF
18 | TRBJ2-3 | TRBD1 | . | TRBV19 | TGTGCCAGTAGCTCAAACCTCGTCAAAGGGGGCCTCGGAGATACGCAGTATTTT | CASSSNLVKGGLGDTQYF
13 | TRBJ2-1 | . | . | TRBV29-1 | TGCAGCGTTGCTGGACATTTGGACAATGAGCAGTTCTTC | CSVAGHLDNEQFF
15 | TRBJ1-1 | TRBD1 | . | TRBV5-1 | TGCGCCAGCAGCTTGGCGACAGGGATGAACACTGAAGTTTTCTTT | CASSLATGMNTEVFF
13 | TRBJ2-7 | . | few | TRBV10-3 | TGTGCCATCAGTGAGGGGCTGGGGGAGAGTTGGTACTTC | CAISEGLGESWYF
15 | TRBJ1-1 | TRBD1 | once | TRBV10-2 | TGCGCCAGCAGTGAGTCGAGGGACAGGAACACTGAAGCTTTCTTT | CASSESRDRNTEAFF
15 | TRBJ2-1 | TRBD1 | once | TRBV7-9 | TGTGCCAGCAGCACGGACAGGGGAACCTACAATGAGCAGTTCTTC | CASSTDRGTYNEQFF
11 | TRBJ2-7 | . | few | TRBV29-1 | TGCAGCGTTGCATCGCCCTACGAGCAGTACTTC | CSVASPYEQYF
12 | TRBJ2-7 | TRBD2 | few | TRBV10-3 | TGTGCCACCTCTAGCGGGAGCTACGAGCAGTACTTC | CATSSGSYEQYF
16 | TRBJ2-1 | TRBD2 | few | TRBV6-2/TRBV6-3 | TGTGCCAGCAGTAAAGGACTAGCGGGGGTTCGGAATGAGCAGTTCTTC | CASSKGLAGVRNEQFF
15 | TRBJ2-5 | TRBD2 | few | TRBV5-1 | TGCGCCAGCAGCGCCGGACTAGCGAACCAAGAGACCCAGTACTTC | CASSAGLANQETQYF
15 | TRBJ2-3 | TRBD1 | many | TRBV7-9 | TGTGCCAGCAGCTCAGGGGGCGCAGGCACAGATACGCAGTATTTT | CASSSGGAGTDTQYF
13 | TRBJ1-1 | TRBD1 | . | TRBV6-6 | TGTGCCAGCAGGGACAGGGAATCCACTGAAGCTTTCTTT | CASRDRESTEAFF
14 | TRBJ2-5 | TRBD2 | . | TRBV7-3 | TGTGCCAGCAGCTTAGGGACTAGGTCGGAGACCCAGTACTTC | CASSLGTRSETQYF
13 | TRBJ2-3 | . | . | TRBV7-8 | TGTGCCAGCAGCACTAAGGAGCGGGATACGCAGTATTTT | CASSTKERDTQYF
13 | TRBJ2-3 | . | . | TRBV10-3 | TGTGCCACCGGGGACTTTACAGGAGATACGCAGTATTTT | CATGDFTGDTQYF
15 | TRBJ1-6 | TRBD1 | . | TRBV5-1 | TGCGCCAGCAGCCAGTTGACAGGGGTCGATTCACCCCTCCACTTT | CASSQLTGVDSPLHF
17 | TRBJ2-1 | . | . | TRBV11-2 | TGTGCCAGCAGCTTAGTAGAATGGAGGGCCGGTGGGAATGAGCAGTTCTTC | CASSLVEWRAGGNEQFF
12 | TRBJ2-7 | TRBD1 | once | TRBV20-1 | TGCAGTGCCAGAGGACAGGCCTCCGAGCAGTACTTC | CSARGQASEQYF
14 | TRBJ1-1 | . | . | TRBV27 | TGTGCCAGCAGTTTTAGGACAACATTACCTGAAGCTTTCTTT | CASSFRTTLPEAFF
15 | TRBJ2-1 | TRBD2 | few | TRBV12-3/TRBV12-4 | TGTGCCAGCAGGGCCCTAGCGGGAGGGCCTATTGAGCAGTTCTTC | CASRALAGGPIEQFF
16 | TRBJ2-4 | TRBD1 | few | TRBV5-1 | TGCGCCAGCAGCTCGGAGGGACAGGGGGCCAAAAACATTCAGTACTTC | CASSSEGQGAKNIQYF
11 | TRBJ2-2 | . | few | TRBV13 | TGTGCCAGCTGGGCGCTCGGGGAGCTGTTTTTT | CASWALGELFF
16 | TRBJ2-1 | . | few | TRBV3-1 | TGTGCCAGCAGCCCCGTAGTTGAAGGGCCCTACAATGAGCAGTTCTTC | CASSPVVEGPYNEQFF
16 | TRBJ2-1 | . | few | TRBV24-1 | TGTGCCACCAGTGACCCTGACAGCTCGATCGGCAATGAGCAGTTCTTC | CATSDPDSSIGNEQFF
17 | TRBJ2-5 | TRBD1 | . | TRBV10-3 | TGTGCCATCAGTGAGTCTGCCCGAGGGACAGGGCAAGAGACCCAGTACTTC | CAISESARGTGQETQYF
17 | TRBJ2-3 | . | few | TRBV7-2 | TGTGCCAGCAGCCGGGGGCTCGGGACAAGTGGAGTGGATACGCAGTATTTT | CASSRGLGTSGVDTQYF
13 | TRBJ2-7 | . | . | TRBV6-6 | TGTGCCAGCAGTTACGGGATATTCTACGAGCAGTACTTC | CASSYGIFYEQYF
17 | TRBJ2-4 | TRBD2 | few | TRBV7-2 | TGTGCCAGCAGCTTAACCACTAGCGGAGTAGCCAAAAACATTCAGTACTTC | CASSLTTSGVAKNIQYF
13 | TRBJ2-2 | . | many | TRBV14 | TGTGCCAGCACGAGTAGCCGAACCGGGGAGCTGTTTTTT | CASTSSRTGELFF
16 | TRBJ2-2 | . | few | TRBV25-1 | TGTGCCAGCAGTGCCCGAGCGGCCAGGAGCACCGGGGAGCTGTTTTTT | CASSARAARSTGELFF
16 | TRBJ2-1 | TRBD2 | . | TRBV7-3 | TGTGCCAGCAGCTTAAGATCTAGCGGGAGGTACAATGAGCAGTTCTTC | CASSLRSSGRYNEQFF
14 | TRBJ2-7 | . | few | TRBV7-9 | TGTGCCAGCAGCAGGGGTCCTAGCTCCTACGAGCAGTACTTC | CASSRGPSSYEQYF
13 | TRBJ2-7 | TRBD2 | . | TRBV7-6 | TGTGCCAGCAGCGGCCAGACTAGCGGAGAGCAGTACTTC | CASSGQTSGEQYF
18 | TRBJ2-5 | TRBD2 | . | TRBV5-1 | TGCGCCAGCAGCTGGGGGTTGACTAGCGGGAGGACAAGAGAGACCCAGTACTTC | CASSWGLTSGRTRETQYF
14 | TRBJ2-1 | . | . | TRBV27 | TGTGCCAGCAGTTTATCACGGGGGACCTATGAGCAGTTCTTC | CASSLSRGTYEQFF
13 | TRBJ1-2 | . | . | TRBV25-1 | TGTGCCAGCAGTGAAGGGGCAGGGCGCGGCTACACCTTC | CASSEGAGRGYTF
14 | TRBJ2-7 | TRBD2 | . | TRBV20-1 | TGCAGTGCCTTACTAGCGGGGACTGGATACGAGCAGTACTTC | CSALLAGTGYEQYF
14 | TRBJ2-2 | . | many | TRBV3-1 | TGTGCCAGTTGGTCAGGGGCGAACACCGGGGAGCTGTTTTTT | CASWSGANTGELFF